These T cell receptor beta chains were read from a single sample in a study of response to subunit inactivated influenza vaccine. TCRdb called the RT-PCR reads again in MiXCR, with one record for every CDR3 protein. The data contain about 780,000 distinct CDR3 sequences, 15% to 20% of them singletons. Here the sequenced sample was PBMCs from blood, taken around 5 days after vaccination. The receptors stem from a man in his fifties who received an inactivated influenza vaccine. The CDR3 runs from the conserved cysteine through the conserved F or W. The order of the fields is V gene, CDR3 length, clone size, D gene, CDR3 protein. The D gene is left open where the match is weak. Some rows mark clone size as missing; the rest say once, few, many or name a class of expanded clone.

TRBV20-1	14	many	NA	CSARGGRGETEAFF
TRBV29-1	16	NA	NA	CSVEDRALKSGYEQYF
TRBV10-2	14	few	TRBD1	CASRGTGDYSPLHF
TRBV6-2/TRBV6-3	14	NA	NA	CASSYLQGYNEQFF
TRBV9	13	few	NA	CASTEGYTGELFF
TRBV9	14	NA	NA	CASSVGAASSEAFF
TRBV12-3/TRBV12-4	15	few	NA	CASSSSSTARTEAFF
TRBV12-3/TRBV12-4	15	few	NA	CASSLRRGVGYGYTF
TRBV3-1	14	few	TRBD1	CASSLKGQGYEQYF
TRBV20-1	13	NA	NA	CSDRRQDNYGYTF
TRBV4-2	13	NA	NA	CASSSPTQNIQYF
TRBV7-9	14	few	TRBD1	CASSDGTGNQPQHF
TRBV18	14	NA	NA	CASSPKDSNTEAFF
TRBV12-3/TRBV12-4	15	once	NA	CASSLGREFPGELFF
TRBV7-2	15	NA	NA	CASSPYRVAGNTIYF
TRBV5-1	16	few	TRBD2	CASSWQLAGGTDTQYF
TRBV12-3/TRBV12-4	14	many	NA	CASSFGQILYEQYF
TRBV9	14	NA	TRBD2	CASSVGDYYNEQFF
TRBV5-5	17	NA	TRBD2	CASSLETSGGHSYEQYF
TRBV20-1	14	few	TRBD1	CSATDQGQGHIQYF
TRBV4-2	13	many	NA	CASSQGTSYEQYF
TRBV20-1	13	NA	NA	CSAPLGANQPQHF
TRBV20-1	13	few	TRBD1	CSANPGTVDGYTF
TRBV7-9	13	NA	NA	CASTTGMNTEAFF
TRBV20-1	14	NA	TRBD1	CSARPRTGKREAFF
TRBV29-1	17	NA	TRBD1	CSLTGGIQGARGNEQFF
TRBV6-5	15	NA	NA	CASSYLGRPSEKLFF
TRBV29-1	13	NA	TRBD1	CSSMRDRQETQYF
TRBV12-3/TRBV12-4	15	NA	TRBD1	CASGQGATYNSPLHF
TRBV5-1	14	few	TRBD1	CASSLVTGEETQYF
TRBV11-2	18	NA	NA	CASSLWGSGSTDQETQYF
TRBV4-1	16	NA	NA	CASSRDSLSFTGELFF
TRBV6-5	14	NA	NA	CASSYSMYTYEQYF
TRBV6-2/TRBV6-3	14	NA	TRBD2	CASSNGLVGFEQYF
TRBV6-5	15	few	TRBD1	CASSYSGQAHYGYTF
TRBV20-1	13	few	NA	CSARGTGVETQYF
TRBV7-6	13	NA	NA	CASSWGGVQPQHF
TRBV7-9	13	NA	NA	CATPARDTGELFF
TRBV18	17	NA	NA	CASPRGRGRPNTGELFF
TRBV20-1	15	NA	NA	CSAREVRDISYEQYF
TRBV6-5	15	NA	NA	CASSSVVPRGETQYF
TRBV6-6	13	many	NA	CASSALSVTEQYF
TRBV5-1	16	NA	NA	CASSLGQIPAGITIYF
TRBV7-9	12	NA	TRBD1	CASSFRTGEQFF
TRBV15	13	NA	NA	CATSSNRVTEAFF
TRBV6-5	12	many	NA	CASKRRGDEQFF
TRBV4-2	16	NA	TRBD2	CAMGPGTSGYTDTQYF
TRBV18	13	NA	NA	CASSPQGDHEQYF
TRBV30	8	NA	NA	CAVGERTF
TRBV5-1	15	NA	NA	CASTPSLGSNEKLFF
TRBV7-2	15	many	NA	CASSEAHDTSYEQYF
TRBV25-1	17	many	TRBD1	CASSAFSGQVSYNEQFF
TRBV28	15	NA	TRBD2	CASSLLREVSYEQYF
TRBV2	14	NA	NA	CASSDTGYTYEQYF
TRBV12-3/TRBV12-4	16	NA	NA	CASSYLRGLDTGELFF
TRBV6-5	14	NA	NA	CASSYSSSKETQYF
TRBV6-5	15	once	NA	CASSYRQGNTGELFF
TRBV24-1	13	NA	NA	CATSDLLTGELFF
TRBV19	15	NA	TRBD2	CASSTGLGSYNEQFF
TRBV2	18	NA	TRBD2	CASSSTSGGLSASNEQFF